This T cell receptor (beta chain) came from a study of CD8+CD57+ T cells in acquired aplastic anemia. For the study at large: Sorted CD4+ plus CD8+ cells gave DNA averaging about 3.2 ug.

This clonotype was observed at least ten times. Genomic DNA, the template, was used for profiling of the TCR beta VDJ and CDR3. MiXCR, applied by TCRdb to the reads, yields one record per CDR3 protein. The table records roughly 420,000 distinct CDR3 sequences, about two thirds of them present only once. This CDR3 comprises 12 residues. The V gene lost 0 bases and the J gene lost 5 bases, with 5 bases spanning the gap. Germline-derived CDR1 and CDR2 are SGHRS and YFSETQ. Source material: sorted CD4+, CD8+, or CD8+CD57+ T cells (not recorded which) from PBMCs. The sequence was collected from a human donor in good health, serving as a control. The chain couples TRBV5-1 to TRBJ1-1; D gene uncertain. The CDR3 DNA reads as TGCGCCAGCAGCTTGGATTTGACTGAAGCTTTCTTT. Its translation: CASSLDLTEAFF.